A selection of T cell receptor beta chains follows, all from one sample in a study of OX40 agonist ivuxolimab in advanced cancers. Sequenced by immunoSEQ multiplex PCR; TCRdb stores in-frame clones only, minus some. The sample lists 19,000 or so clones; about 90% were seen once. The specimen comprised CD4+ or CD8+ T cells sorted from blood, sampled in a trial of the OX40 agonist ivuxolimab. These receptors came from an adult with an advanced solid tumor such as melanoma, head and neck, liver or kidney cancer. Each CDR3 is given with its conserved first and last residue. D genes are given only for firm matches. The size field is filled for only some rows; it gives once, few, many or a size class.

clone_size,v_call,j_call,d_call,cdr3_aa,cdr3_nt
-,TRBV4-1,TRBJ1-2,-,CASSPWDGYGYTF,TGCGCCAGCAGCCCCTGGGACGGATATGGCTACACCTTC
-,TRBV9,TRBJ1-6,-,CASSVSSSYNSPLHF,TGTGCCAGCAGCGTATCCAGCTCCTATAATTCACCCCTCCACTTT
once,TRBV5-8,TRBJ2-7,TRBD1,CASSPRDSEQYF,TGTGCCAGCAGCCCTAGGGACAGCGAGCAGTACTTC
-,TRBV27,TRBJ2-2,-,CASSFGLGVTGELFF,TGTGCCAGCAGTTTTGGTCTGGGGGTCACCGGGGAGCTGTTTTTT
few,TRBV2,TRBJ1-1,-,CASTGGGPEAFF,TGTGCCAGCACCGGAGGGGGTCCTGAAGCTTTCTTT
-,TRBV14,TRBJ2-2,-,CASSQVQRAGELFF,TGTGCCAGCAGCCAAGTACAAAGGGCCGGGGAGCTGTTTTTT
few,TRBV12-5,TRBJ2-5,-,CASGLVQALETQYF,TGTGCTAGTGGTTTGGTACAGGCTCTGGAGACCCAGTACTTC
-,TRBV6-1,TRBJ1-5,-,CASSEFQALQPQHF,TGTGCCAGCAGTGAGTTTCAGGCCCTTCAGCCCCAGCATTTT
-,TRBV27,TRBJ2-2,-,CASSLPGAGELFF,TGTGCCAGCAGTTTACCAGGGGCCGGGGAGCTGTTTTTT
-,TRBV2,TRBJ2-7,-,CASRGAGISLGEQYF,TGTGCCAGCAGGGGGGCCGGGATAAGTTTGGGCGAGCAGTACTTC
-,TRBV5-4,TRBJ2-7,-,CASSLGGVREQYF,TGTGCCAGCAGCTTGGGGGGGGTTCGGGAGCAGTACTTC
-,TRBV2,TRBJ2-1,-,CASSRGSISYNEQFF,TGTGCCAGCAGCCGGGGGTCCATCTCCTACAATGAGCAGTTCTTC
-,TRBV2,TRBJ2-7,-,CASSSESFAWEQYF,TGTGCCAGCAGTTCTGAATCTTTTGCGTGGGAGCAGTACTTC
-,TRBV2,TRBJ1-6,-,CASSDFETNSPLHF,TGTGCCAGCAGTGACTTCGAGACTAATTCACCCCTCCACTTT
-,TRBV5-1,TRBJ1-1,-,CASSFMGPDTEAFF,TGCGCCAGCAGCTTCATGGGGCCGGACACTGAAGCTTTCTTT
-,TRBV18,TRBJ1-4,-,CASSPLRGFEKLFF,TGTGCCAGCTCACCCCTCAGGGGCTTTGAAAAACTGTTTTTT
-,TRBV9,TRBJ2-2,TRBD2,CASSTPRGGGVTGELFF,TGTGCCAGCAGCACACCCCGGGGGGGTGGGGTAACCGGGGAGCTGTTTTTT
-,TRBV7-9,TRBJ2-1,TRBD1,CASDSGQGYNEQFF,TGTGCCAGCGACTCCGGACAGGGATACAATGAGCAGTTCTTC
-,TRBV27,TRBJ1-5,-,CASSLGVHRGNQPQHF,TGTGCCAGCAGTTTAGGGGTACATAGAGGCAATCAGCCCCAGCATTTT
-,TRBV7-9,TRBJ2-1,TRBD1,CASSQGVDIYNEQFF,TGTGCCAGCAGCCAGGGGGTAGATATCTACAATGAGCAGTTCTTC
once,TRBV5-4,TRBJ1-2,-,CASSPSRSNGYTF,TGTGCCAGCAGCCCGTCCCGATCCAATGGCTACACCTTC
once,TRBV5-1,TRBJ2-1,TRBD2,CASSVAVLADNEQFF,TGCGCCAGCAGCGTTGCGGTACTAGCGGACAATGAGCAGTTCTTC
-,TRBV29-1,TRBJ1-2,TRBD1,CSVDSGTGAHYGYTF,TGCAGCGTTGACTCAGGGACAGGCGCACACTATGGCTACACCTTC
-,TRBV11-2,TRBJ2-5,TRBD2,CASSWTSGEAETQYF,TGTGCCAGCAGCTGGACTAGCGGGGAGGCGGAGACCCAGTACTTC
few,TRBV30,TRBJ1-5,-,CAWTWGHQPQHF,TGTGCCTGGACTTGGGGACATCAGCCCCAGCATTTT
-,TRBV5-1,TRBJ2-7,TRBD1,CASSLTGDDSYEQYF,TGCGCCAGCAGCTTGACAGGGGACGATTCCTACGAGCAGTACTTC
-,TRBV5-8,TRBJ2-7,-,CASSFEMAYEQYF,TGTGCCAGCAGCTTCGAGATGGCCTACGAGCAGTACTTC
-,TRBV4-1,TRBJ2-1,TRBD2,CASSQGGLAGGRSGNEQFF,TGCGCCAGCAGCCAAGGAGGACTAGCGGGGGGGCGTTCGGGTAATGAGCAGTTCTTC
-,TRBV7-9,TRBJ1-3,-,CASSLRSGTDKSGNTIYF,TGTGCCAGCAGCTTACGGTCTGGCACGGATAAGTCGGGAAACACCATATATTTT
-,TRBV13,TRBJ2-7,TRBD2,CASTGTSGGRRYEQYF,TGTGCCAGTACCGGGACTAGCGGGGGCCGCCGCTACGAGCAGTACTTC
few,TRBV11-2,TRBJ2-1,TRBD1,CASRIRQGRYNEQFF,TGTGCCAGCAGGATACGACAGGGCCGTTACAATGAGCAGTTCTTC
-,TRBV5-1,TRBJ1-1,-,CASSDGSRAFF,TGCGCCAGCAGCGACGGCTCGAGGGCTTTCTTT
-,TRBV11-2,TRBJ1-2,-,CASSLGEGAGYTF,TGTGCCAGCAGCTTAGGTGAAGGGGCCGGCTACACCTTC
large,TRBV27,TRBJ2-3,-,CASSSLSRTDTQYF,TGTGCCAGCAGTTCCCTATCGAGAACAGATACGCAGTATTTT
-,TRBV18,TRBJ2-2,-,CASSRFEALHTGELFF,TGTGCCAGCTCCCGCTTCGAGGCATTGCACACCGGGGAGCTGTTTTTT
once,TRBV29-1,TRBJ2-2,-,CSAMTDITGELFF,TGCAGCGCCATGACGGATATCACCGGGGAGCTGTTTTTT
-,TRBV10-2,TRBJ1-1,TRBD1,CASNTGGTEAFF,TGCGCCAGCAATACAGGGGGCACTGAAGCTTTCTTT
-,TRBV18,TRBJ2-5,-,CASLPGQHQETQYF,TGTGCCAGCTTACCAGGGCAGCACCAAGAGACCCAGTACTTC
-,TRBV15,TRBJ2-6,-,CATSRDRNRVWNGANVLTF,TGTGCCACCAGCAGAGATCGGAACAGGGTGTGGAACGGGGCCAACGTCCTGACTTTC
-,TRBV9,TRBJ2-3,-,CASSGGTSLNTDTQYF,TGTGCCAGCAGCGGGGGGACTTCGTTAAACACAGATACGCAGTATTTT
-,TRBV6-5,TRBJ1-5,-,CASSSGDQPQHF,TGTGCCAGCAGTTCAGGGGATCAGCCCCAGCATTTT
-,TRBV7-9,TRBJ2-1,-,CASSLVDNEQFF,TGTGCCAGCAGCTTAGTCGACAATGAGCAGTTCTTC
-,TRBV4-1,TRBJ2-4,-,CASSQLFAGENIQYF,TGCGCCAGCAGCCAGCTGTTCGCAGGGGAAAACATTCAGTACTTC
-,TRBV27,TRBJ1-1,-,CASSLSWGGGTEAFF,TGTGCCAGCAGTTTATCTTGGGGCGGGGGCACTGAAGCTTTCTTT
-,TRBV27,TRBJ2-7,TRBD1,CASSFIGQGSYEQYF,TGTGCCAGCAGTTTCATTGGACAGGGGTCCTACGAGCAGTACTTC
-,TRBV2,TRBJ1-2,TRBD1,CASSSDRGPGYTF,TGTGCCAGCAGTTCCGACAGGGGGCCTGGCTACACCTTC
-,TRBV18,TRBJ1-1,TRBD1,CASSPTGWREAFF,TGTGCCAGCTCACCGACAGGGTGGAGGGAAGCTTTCTTT
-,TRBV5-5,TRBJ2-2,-,CASSLDHGGYTGELFF,TGTGCCAGCAGCTTGGATCACGGGGGCTACACCGGGGAGCTGTTTTTT
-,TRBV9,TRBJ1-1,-,CASSAPGGEAFF,TGTGCCAGCAGCGCCCCGGGGGGTGAAGCTTTCTTT
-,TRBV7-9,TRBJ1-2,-,CASRAGSPYGYTF,TGTGCCAGCCGCGCCGGGAGCCCTTATGGCTACACCTTC